The T cell receptor (beta chain) under discussion was sequenced for a study of chemoradiotherapy in HPV16-positive cancers. Study summary: Candidate HPV-specific T-cell clones and common TCR motifs came from functional assays in two HPV16-positive patients.

Profiling relied on immunoSEQ multiplex PCR, and the TCRdb table lists in-frame clones only, not all of them. The table includes some 2,500 clones, roughly three quarters detected once. Trimming took off 1 base at V and 5 bases at J, with 3 bases between the two ends. The CDR3 has 12 residues. Germline V gene data show CDR1 as MDHEN and CDR2 as SYDVKM. Samples were taken several times over chemoradiotherapy. This sample was gathered from a patient who underwent chemoradiotherapy. The V and J genes are TRBV28 and TRBJ1-5; D is unresolved. The sequence was obtained from a human donor with HPV-associated anogenital cancer. The CDR3 bases are TGTGCCAGCAGTTTATACTATCAGCCCCAGCATTTT. The encoded protein is CASSLYYQPQHF.